The 16 T cell receptor beta chains reported below all come from one sample, sequenced in a study of patients and donors after allogeneic stem cell transplantation. TCRdb itself ran the RT-PCR reads through MiXCR, one entry per CDR3 protein. The sample contains fewer than 95,000 distinct CDR3 sequences, just under 5% of which appear only once. The source material was blood, either unsorted or a sorted T cell fraction (not recorded which). The source of these receptors is a human donor who was either an allogeneic HSCT recipient or a stem cell or donor lymphocyte infusion donor (not recorded which). It is not recorded whose cells these are; they may come from a transplant donor.

This clonotype has more than one count but fewer than ten. The chain joins TRBV2 to TRBJ2-3, with TRBD2 matching over 12 bases. Germline-derived CDR1 and CDR2 are SNHLY and FYNNEI. The length of the CDR3 is 15 residues. V lost 5 bases, J lost 4 bases, and 4 bases stayed unmatched. CDR3 bases: TGTGCCAGCAGTATGACTAGCGGGGGCGCAGATACGCAGTATTTT. This encodes CASSMTSGGADTQYF.

This clonotype is medium-sized by share. The chain carries TRBV14 and TRBJ1-1, with a weak D call TRBD1 (6 bases). V was pared by 6 bases and J by 6 bases, with 20 bases between. Germline-derived CDR1 and CDR2 are SGHDN and FVKESK. This CDR3 is 15 amino acids long. CDR3 protein: CASRLSSGTTSEAFF. CDR3 in DNA: TGTGCCAGCAGACTATCTTCCGGGACAACTTCTGAAGCTTTCTTT.

This clonotype was counted a few times. This chain links TRBV4-1 with TRBJ2-7, with D perhaps TRBD2 (5 bases). Trimming pared 0 bases from V and 2 bases from J, leaving 17 bases between. CDR3 size: 17 residues. Germline CDR1 is MGHRA and CDR2 is YSYEKL. The CDR3: CASSQEAAGLSAYEQYF. DNA of the CDR3: TGCGCCAGCAGCCAAGAAGCGGCGGGTTTAAGCGCCTACGAGCAGTACTTC.

This clonotype was seen many times. The chain recombines TRBV20-1 with TRBJ1-1, with TRBD1 identical over 11 bases. V lost 4 bases and J lost 3; bases outside the gene matches: 7. Germline CDR1 DFQATT, CDR2 SNEGSKA (reference sequence). The CDR3 totals 15 residues. This chain's CDR3 is CSATPDRGLYTEAFF. CDR3 coding DNA: TGCAGTGCTACCCCGGACAGGGGGCTGTACACTGAAGCTTTCTTT.

The table lists this clonotype with many counts. The CDR3 reads CASGRQGDASPLHF. CDR3 nucleotides: TGTGCCAGTGGACGACAGGGGGACGCTTCACCCCTCCACTTT. The chain employs TRBV19 and TRBJ1-6; 9 bases line up with TRBD1. Germline assignment: CDR1 LNHDA and CDR2 SQIVND (reference sequence). The CDR3 has 14 amino acids. The ends lost 8 bases at V and 9 bases at J; junction bases unmatched: 8.

By share of the sample, this clonotype is medium-sized. The J gene is TRBJ2-3, the V gene TRBV6-1; D is unresolved. CDR1 MNHNS and CDR2 SASEGT come from the germline V gene. The CDR3 length is 13 residues. Trimming took off 6 bases at V and 1 base at J, with 8 bases between the two ends. The CDR3 is CASRKGGTDTQYF. The CDR3 DNA follows: TGTGCCAGCAGAAAAGGTGGCACAGATACGCAGTATTTT.

This clonotype was seen repeatedly, ten times or more. The chain joins TRBV28 to TRBJ2-5; no clear D. Germline V gene sequence: CDR1 MDHEN, CDR2 SYDVKM. The CDR3 covers 14 residues. The V and J ends lost 6 bases and 0 bases respectively, with 11 bases between them. CDR3 amino acids: CASRPTSYQETQYF. CDR3 bases: TGTGCCAGCAGACCGACATCGTACCAAGAGACCCAGTACTTC.

This clonotype came up many times. V and J are TRBV20-1 and TRBJ1-5; D is undetermined. The CDR3 loop spans 12 amino acids. The V and J ends lost 6 bases and 5 bases respectively, with 11 bases between them. Germline assignment: CDR1 DFQATT and CDR2 SNEGSKA (reference sequence). In DNA, the CDR3 is TGCAGTGCCCTAATCCAGCATCAGCCCCAGCATTTT. Protein: CSALIQHQPQHF.

This clonotype was counted many times. The J gene is TRBJ2-5, the V gene TRBV18, with 7 bases that match TRBD1. V trimming: 3 bases; J trimming: 4 bases; junction bases outside the gene matches: 5. The germline V gene encodes CDR1 KGHSH and CDR2 LQKENI. The CDR3 loop spans 14 amino acids. CDR3 bases: TGTGCCAGCTCACCGATAGGGACAGCAGAGACCCAGTACTTC. Translating gives CASSPIGTAETQYF.

This clonotype occurred many times. This sequence joins TRBV25-1 and TRBJ2-1; 11 bases fit TRBD1. The CDR3 is 16 amino acids. J was trimmed by 2 bases and V by 3 bases; bases with no gene match: 3. Germline V gene data show CDR1 as MGHDK and CDR2 as SYGVNS. CDR3 amino acids: CASSDLGQGAYNEQFF. The CDR3 DNA follows: TGTGCCAGCAGTGATCTGGGACAGGGGGCCTACAATGAGCAGTTCTTC.

This clonotype was seen at least ten times. The chain couples TRBV12-3 or TRBV12-4 to TRBJ2-1; 8 bases are a match to TRBD2. The junction had 4 bases not matched to a gene; V was cut back by 7 bases and J by 2 bases. The length of the CDR3 is 14 residues. DNA of the CDR3: TGTGCCAGCATCCTCGGGGGGGCCTACAATGAGCAGTTCTTC. It translates to CASILGGAYNEQFF.

The rearrangement joins TRBV12-3 or TRBV12-4 to TRBJ1-2; 7 nucleotides agree with TRBD1. V gave up 8 bases and J gave up 3 bases; unmatched junction bases: 6. This CDR3 has 13 amino acids. The CDR3 DNA reads TGTGCCAGCGGGCACAGGGGCGACTATGGCTACACCTTC. Protein: CASGHRGDYGYTF.

This clonotype was picked up a small number of times. J is TRBJ2-7 and V is TRBV6-1; TRBD2 agrees at 10 bases. V gave up 5 bases and J gave up 3 bases; unmatched junction bases: 4. The V gene's germline CDR1 is MNHNS and CDR2 SASEGT. The CDR3 consists of 14 residues. CDR3 coding DNA: TGTGCCAGCAGTCAACTAGCGGGGTACTACGAGCAGTACTTC. Protein: CASSQLAGYYEQYF.

This rearrangement joins TRBV12-3 or TRBV12-4 to TRBJ1-1, with D unresolved. This CDR3 has 13 residues. Trimming removed 2 bases at V and 7 bases at J, with 11 bases between. CDR3 in DNA: TGTGCCAGCAGTTTATTTCCCGGGGATGAAGCTTTCTTT. It yields the protein CASSLFPGDEAFF.

Many counts were recorded for this clonotype. V is TRBV28 and J is TRBJ1-1; D not resolved. CDR1 and CDR2 from the germline V gene are MDHEN and SYDVKM. This CDR3 has 14 residues. Trimming pared 3 bases from V and 3 bases from J, leaving 11 bases between. The CDR3 sequence: CASSFWGKHTEAFF. The DNA of the CDR3 is TGTGCCAGCAGTTTCTGGGGTAAGCACACTGAAGCTTTCTTT.

This clonotype has at least ten counts. The chain is built from TRBV3-1 and TRBJ2-2; 8 bases are shared with TRBD2. This CDR3 has 15 amino acids. The V segment lost 4 bases and the J segment 5 bases; nucleotides outside the gene matches: 6. Germline CDR1 reads LGHDT; CDR2 reads YNNKEL (reference sequence). The CDR3 nucleotides are TGTGCCAGCAGCCTCGGGGGGGCCCGGACCGGGGAGCTGTTTTTT. Translation gives CASSLGGARTGELFF.